Sequencing of this T cell receptor (beta chain) was carried out in a study of CD8+CD57+ T cells in acquired aplastic anemia. TCR beta VDJ combinations and CDR3 sequences were profiled from genomic DNA. TCRdb independently ran MiXCR on the reads; one entry per CDR3 protein. This table holds about 240,000 distinct CDR3 sequences, around half found once. The germline V gene encodes CDR1 MNHNS and CDR2 SASEGT. The CDR3 extends over 11 amino acids. Worth noting for this clonotype: This may be a read error: a much more frequent sequence differs by one nucleotide.

Patients picked for sequencing had shown CD8+CD57+ cell expansion detected by flow cytometry. This receptor was identified in a human donor with aplastic anemia. Input material: sorted CD4+, CD8+, or CD8+CD57+ T cells (not recorded which) from PBMCs. The chain couples TRBV6-1 to TRBJ1-6; unclear D gene. CDR3 in DNA: TGTGCCAGCAGTGACGTTGGACCCTTCCACTTT. Protein: CASSDVGPFHF.